Listed below are T cell receptor beta chains from one sample, sequenced in a study of identical twins. MiXCR, run by TCRdb on the 5' RACE reads, gives a single entry per CDR3 protein. The sample consists of roughly 480,000 distinct CDR3 sequences, less than 25% of them appearing once. The sample also formed part of further work on T cells expressing NK-cell markers.

Sequenced sample: CD4+ T cells sorted from blood. These receptors all come from a woman aged 18-29 years in good health. Each CDR3 is given with its conserved first and last residue. A D gene is named only where the DNA matches it firmly. Some rows have no size entry. The others give once, few or many, or a class for an expanded clone.

d_call: TRBD1
clone_size: few
v_call: TRBV3-1
j_call: TRBJ1-2
cdr3_nt: TGTGCCAGCAGCCCACTCGACAGGGCGGACTATGGCTACACCTTC
cdr3_aa: CASSPLDRADYGYTF

d_call: NA
clone_size: NA
v_call: TRBV5-1
j_call: TRBJ1-1
cdr3_nt: TGCGCCAGCAGCTCTAGTGTAGGGTCGGGGTCTGAAGCTTTCTTT
cdr3_aa: CASSSSVGSGSEAFF

d_call: TRBD2
clone_size: few
v_call: TRBV6-5
j_call: TRBJ2-1
cdr3_nt: TGTGCCAGCAGTTACTCGGGTCGGCTAGCGGGAGGAGGGGATGAGCAGTTCTTC
cdr3_aa: CASSYSGRLAGGGDEQFF

d_call: NA
clone_size: few
v_call: TRBV7-8
j_call: TRBJ1-1
cdr3_nt: TGTGCCAGCCAAGGACAGCCAAACACTGAAGCTTTCTTT
cdr3_aa: CASQGQPNTEAFF

d_call: TRBD2
clone_size: many
v_call: TRBV10-3
j_call: TRBJ2-5
cdr3_nt: TGTGCCATCAGTGACCCCGGACTAGCGGGAGTCGAGACCCAGTACTTC
cdr3_aa: CAISDPGLAGVETQYF

d_call: NA
clone_size: NA
v_call: TRBV9
j_call: TRBJ2-7
cdr3_nt: TGTGCCAGCAGCGATGACAGGTCCTACGAGCAGTACTTC
cdr3_aa: CASSDDRSYEQYF

d_call: TRBD1
clone_size: few
v_call: TRBV6-5
j_call: TRBJ1-1
cdr3_nt: TGTGCCAGCAGTTACCTGGGGACAGGGTTGGGCACTGAAGCTTTCTTT
cdr3_aa: CASSYLGTGLGTEAFF

d_call: NA
clone_size: NA
v_call: TRBV20-1
j_call: TRBJ1-1
cdr3_nt: TGCAGTGCTAGATCGACAGTGAACACTGAAGCTTTCTTT
cdr3_aa: CSARSTVNTEAFF

d_call: TRBD1
clone_size: NA
v_call: TRBV2
j_call: TRBJ2-5
cdr3_nt: TGTGCCAGCAGTTGGACAGGGGCCCAGTACTTC
cdr3_aa: CASSWTGAQYF

d_call: NA
clone_size: NA
v_call: TRBV7-9
j_call: TRBJ2-7
cdr3_nt: TGTGCCAGCAGCTCCCGGACCTATAGCTCCTACGAGCAGTACTTC
cdr3_aa: CASSSRTYSSYEQYF

d_call: NA
clone_size: few
v_call: TRBV3-1
j_call: TRBJ2-1
cdr3_nt: TGTGCCAGCAGCCAAGTCGCCCTCCTCACCCCACAAGAGCAGTTCTTC
cdr3_aa: CASSQVALLTPQEQFF

d_call: TRBD1
clone_size: NA
v_call: TRBV15
j_call: TRBJ1-6
cdr3_nt: TGTGCCACCAGCAGGACGACTACAGGGGTCCTCCACTTT
cdr3_aa: CATSRTTTGVLHF

d_call: TRBD1
clone_size: few
v_call: TRBV29-1
j_call: TRBJ1-1
cdr3_nt: TGCAGCGGGGGGGACAGGGACACTGAAGCTTTCTTT
cdr3_aa: CSGGDRDTEAFF

d_call: TRBD2
clone_size: many
v_call: TRBV12-3/TRBV12-4
j_call: TRBJ2-2
cdr3_nt: TGTGCCAGCAGAGAGAGTAGCGGGAGGACCGGGGAGCTGTTTTTT
cdr3_aa: CASRESSGRTGELFF

d_call: TRBD2
clone_size: NA
v_call: TRBV6-1
j_call: TRBJ2-1
cdr3_nt: TGTGCCAGCACCCCAGGGGGACTAGCGGGATATGAGCAGTTCTTC
cdr3_aa: CASTPGGLAGYEQFF

d_call: TRBD2
clone_size: few
v_call: TRBV11-2
j_call: TRBJ2-6
cdr3_nt: TGTGCCAGCAGCCTAGGACTAGCGGGAGCTGCTGGGGCCAACGTCCTGACTTTC
cdr3_aa: CASSLGLAGAAGANVLTF